Sequencing of this T cell receptor beta chain was carried out in a study of early T cells in non-severe SARS-CoV-2 infection. As for the study in general: Chains from this unsorted whole-blood bulk RNA could not be paired.

Findings and limits, study-wide: Anti-spike CD8 responses were favored in VDJdb matching, and private and CD4 specificities were missed.

There are many counts of this clonotype. Its antigen remains unidentified. Attachment of unique molecular identifiers was made to individual cDNA molecules. TCRdb analysed the 5' RACE reads with MiXCR anew, one entry per CDR3 protein. Among about 32,000 distinct CDR3 sequences listed, roughly 4% were seen once. The CDR3 spans 15 residues. V and J are TRBV12-2 and TRBJ1-2; TRBD1, as called in the table, went unchecked against the DNA. TRBV12-2 is termed a pseudogene. The sample comprised whole blood. The receptor was isolated from an adult who was a healthcare worker with PCR-confirmed SARS-CoV-2 infection or an uninfected control (not recorded which). CDR3 sequence (DNA): TGTGCAAGTCGCCAGGACAGGGGGCATCGTTATGGCTACACCTTC. Amino acid sequence: CASRQDRGHRYGYTF.